Given below is one TCR beta chain in context. Amplified TCR beta CDR3 regions derived from RNA transcripts. TCR CDR3 regions were first amplified by RT-PCR with HTBI primers. TCRdb re-called the multiplex PCR reads with MiXCR, one entry per CDR3 protein. The profile shows around 340,000 distinct CDR3 sequences, around 23% of them singletons. Clinical symptoms, serum thyroxine, TRAb, thyroid ultrasound and orbital computed tomography established diagnosis. This sample was taken from a study of T cells in Graves' hyperthyroidism and ophthalmopathy. V lost 3 bases, J lost 4 bases, and 10 bases stayed unmatched. The CDR3 contains 16 residues. Germline V gives CDR1 SGHAT, CDR2 FQNNGV.

The sequenced sample was blood. This sequence originates from a woman aged 45-65 years with Graves' hyperthyroidism. This rearrangement joins TRBV11-2 to TRBJ2-5, with TRBD2 identical over 8 bases. The chain's CDR3 is CASSFLVSGVTETQYF. In DNA form, the CDR3 reads TGTGCCAGCAGCTTTCTGGTTAGCGGGGTTACAGAGACCCAGTACTTC.